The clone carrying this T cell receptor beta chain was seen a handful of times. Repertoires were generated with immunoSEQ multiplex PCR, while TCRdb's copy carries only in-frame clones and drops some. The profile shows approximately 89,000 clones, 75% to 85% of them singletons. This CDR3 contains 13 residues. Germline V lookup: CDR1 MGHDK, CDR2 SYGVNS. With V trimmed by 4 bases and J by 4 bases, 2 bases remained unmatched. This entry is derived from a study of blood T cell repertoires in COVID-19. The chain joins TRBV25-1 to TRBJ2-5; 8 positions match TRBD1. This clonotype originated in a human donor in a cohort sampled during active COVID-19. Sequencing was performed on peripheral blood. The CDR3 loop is CASSAGGLETQYF. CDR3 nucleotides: TGTGCCAGCAGTGCAGGGGGCTTAGAGACCCAGTACTTC.